This T cell receptor (beta chain) was sequenced for a study of T cells after yellow fever vaccination. The wider study: Low-cell-number fractions were prepared with SMART-Seq v4 Ultra Low Input. Study results and limitations: Peak timing came faster in the weaker secondary response, day 5 versus 15.

TCRdb independently ran MiXCR on the 5' RACE reads; one entry per CDR3 protein. The sample shows 450,000 to 550,000 distinct CDR3 sequences, about a fifth of them seen only once. V shed 0 bases, J shed 4 bases, and the junction held 2 bases outside the gene matches. The CDR3 is 15 amino acids. CDR1 SGHDT and CDR2 YYEEEE come from the germline V gene. Turning to this clonotype: Antigen: not known.

Material: PBMCs, obtained 15 days after the yellow fever booster vaccination. V is TRBV5-6 and J is TRBJ2-5; 11 bases are a match to TRBD2. The sequence was obtained from a man aged 25 to 40 who received the YFV17D yellow fever vaccine. In nucleotides, the CDR3 is TGTGCCAGCAGCTTGGAACTAGCGGGAGTAGAGACCCAGTACTTC. It specifies CASSLELAGVETQYF.